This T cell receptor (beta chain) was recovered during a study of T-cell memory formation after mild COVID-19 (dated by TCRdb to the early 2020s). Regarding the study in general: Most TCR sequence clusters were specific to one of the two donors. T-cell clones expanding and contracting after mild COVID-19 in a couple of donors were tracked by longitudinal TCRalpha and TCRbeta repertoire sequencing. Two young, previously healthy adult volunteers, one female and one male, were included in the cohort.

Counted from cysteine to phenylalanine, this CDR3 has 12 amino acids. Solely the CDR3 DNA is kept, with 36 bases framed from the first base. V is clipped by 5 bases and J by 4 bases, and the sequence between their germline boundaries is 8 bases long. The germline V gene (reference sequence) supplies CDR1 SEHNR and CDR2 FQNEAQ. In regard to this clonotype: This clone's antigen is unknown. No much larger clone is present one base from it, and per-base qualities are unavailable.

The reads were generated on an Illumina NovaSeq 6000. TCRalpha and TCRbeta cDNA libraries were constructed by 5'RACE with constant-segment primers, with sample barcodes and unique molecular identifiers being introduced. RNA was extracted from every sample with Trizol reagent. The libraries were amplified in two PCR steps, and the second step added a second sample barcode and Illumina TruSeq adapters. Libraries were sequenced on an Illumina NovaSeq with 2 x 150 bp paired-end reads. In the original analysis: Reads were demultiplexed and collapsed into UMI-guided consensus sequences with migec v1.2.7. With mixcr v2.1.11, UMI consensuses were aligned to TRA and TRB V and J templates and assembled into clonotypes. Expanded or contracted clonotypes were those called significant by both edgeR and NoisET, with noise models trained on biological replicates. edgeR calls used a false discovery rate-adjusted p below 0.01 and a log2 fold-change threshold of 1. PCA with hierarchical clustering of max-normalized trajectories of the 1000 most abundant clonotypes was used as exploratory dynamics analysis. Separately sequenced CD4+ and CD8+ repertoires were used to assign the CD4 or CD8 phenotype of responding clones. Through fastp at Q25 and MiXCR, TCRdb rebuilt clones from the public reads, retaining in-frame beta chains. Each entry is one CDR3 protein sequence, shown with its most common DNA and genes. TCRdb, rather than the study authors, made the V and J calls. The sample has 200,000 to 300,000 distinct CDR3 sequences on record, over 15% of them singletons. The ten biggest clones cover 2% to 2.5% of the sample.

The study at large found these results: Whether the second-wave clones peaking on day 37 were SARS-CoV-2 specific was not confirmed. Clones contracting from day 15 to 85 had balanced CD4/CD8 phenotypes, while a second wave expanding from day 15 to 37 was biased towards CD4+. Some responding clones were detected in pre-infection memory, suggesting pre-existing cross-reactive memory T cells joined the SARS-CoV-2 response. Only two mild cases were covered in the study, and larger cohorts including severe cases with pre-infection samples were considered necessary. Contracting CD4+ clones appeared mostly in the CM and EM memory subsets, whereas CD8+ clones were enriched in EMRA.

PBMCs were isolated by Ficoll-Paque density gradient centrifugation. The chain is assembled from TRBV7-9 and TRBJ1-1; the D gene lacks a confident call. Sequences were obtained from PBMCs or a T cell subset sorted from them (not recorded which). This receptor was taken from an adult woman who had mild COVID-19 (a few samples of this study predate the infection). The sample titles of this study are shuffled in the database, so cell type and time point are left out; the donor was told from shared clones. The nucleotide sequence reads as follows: TGTGCCAGCAGCCGGGGAGCCACTGAAGCTTTCTTT. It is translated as CASSRGATEAFF.